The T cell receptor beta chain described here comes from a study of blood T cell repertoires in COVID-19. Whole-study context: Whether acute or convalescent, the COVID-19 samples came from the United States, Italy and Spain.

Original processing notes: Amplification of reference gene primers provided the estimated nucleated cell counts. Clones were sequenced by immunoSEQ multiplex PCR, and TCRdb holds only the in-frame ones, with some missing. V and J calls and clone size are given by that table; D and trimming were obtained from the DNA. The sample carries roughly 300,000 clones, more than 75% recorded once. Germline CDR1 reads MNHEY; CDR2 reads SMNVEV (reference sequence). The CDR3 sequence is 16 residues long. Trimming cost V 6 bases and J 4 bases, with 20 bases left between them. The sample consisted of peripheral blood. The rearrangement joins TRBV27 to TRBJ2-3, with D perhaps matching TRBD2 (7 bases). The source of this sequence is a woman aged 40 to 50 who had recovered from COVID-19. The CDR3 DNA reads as TGTGCCAGCAGGGGAGGGGGTCCCGCGGGGGCAGATACGCAGTATTTT. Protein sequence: CASRGGGPAGADTQYF.